The rows below give T cell receptor beta chains drawn from one sample of a study of T cells in localized non-small cell lung cancer. Produced via immunoSEQ multiplex PCR; TCRdb's table is partial and in-frame only. The sample consists of about 16,000 clones, roughly 91% of them appearing once. The sample consisted of peripheral blood, taken before any cancer treatment. The source is a male donor older than 55 with stage II squamous cell lung carcinoma. The CDR3 runs from the conserved cysteine through the conserved F or W. A D gene is named only where the DNA matches it firmly. Rows may omit the clone size; those that give it use once, few, many or a size class.

NA,TRBJ1-4,NA,TRBV28,CASSLKGTNEKLFF,TGTGCCAGCAGTTTAAAGGGGACTAATGAAAAACTGTTTTTT
TRBD1,TRBJ2-7,NA,TRBV30,CAWSDGTGQDEQYF,TGTGCCTGGAGTGATGGGACAGGGCAAGACGAGCAGTACTTC
NA,TRBJ1-1,NA,TRBV6-1,CASRGGYRATEAFF,TGTGCCAGCAGGGGGGGATACAGGGCCACTGAAGCTTTCTTT
NA,TRBJ2-7,NA,TRBV5-1,CASSSDSSSYEQYF,TGCGCCAGCAGCTCGGACAGCAGCTCCTACGAGCAGTACTTC
NA,TRBJ1-1,NA,TRBV5-1,CASSRQLGEAFF,TGCGCCAGCAGCCGACAACTGGGTGAAGCTTTCTTT
TRBD2,TRBJ2-1,NA,TRBV28,CASSFVSGRGGNEQFF,TGTGCCAGCAGTTTCGTTAGCGGGAGAGGGGGCAATGAGCAGTTCTTC
NA,TRBJ2-3,once,TRBV27,CASSPYRVQAWSADTQYF,TGTGCCAGCAGTCCCTACCGGGTTCAGGCCTGGAGCGCAGATACGCAGTATTTT
NA,TRBJ1-1,NA,TRBV27,CASSFFRRQTEAFF,TGTGCCAGCAGTTTTTTCAGGAGGCAGACTGAAGCTTTCTTT
NA,TRBJ1-1,once,TRBV7-2,CASSLQGRSTEAFF,TGTGCCAGCAGCCTTCAGGGGAGGAGCACTGAAGCTTTCTTT
TRBD1,TRBJ1-1,NA,TRBV6-1,CASRRTGNTEAFF,TGTGCCAGCAGAAGGACAGGGAACACTGAAGCTTTCTTT
NA,TRBJ1-2,NA,TRBV28,CASRSGHYGYTF,TGTGCCAGCAGGTCAGGGCACTATGGCTACACCTTC
NA,TRBJ2-4,NA,TRBV28,CASSLRGVLAKNIQYF,TGTGCCAGCAGTTTACGCGGAGTACTAGCCAAAAACATTCAGTACTTC
TRBD2,TRBJ2-2,NA,TRBV4-1,CASSGLAGTGELFF,TGCGCCAGCAGCGGACTAGCGGGAACCGGGGAGCTGTTTTTT
NA,TRBJ2-1,NA,TRBV7-9,CASSVPAQNEQFF,TGTGCCAGCAGCGTTCCGGCCCAAAATGAGCAGTTCTTC
TRBD1,TRBJ1-2,NA,TRBV6-1,CASSPDRNYGYTF,TGTGCCAGCAGCCCGGACAGGAACTATGGCTACACCTTC
NA,TRBJ2-5,NA,TRBV7-6,CASSIGRWETQYF,TGTGCCAGCAGCATAGGCCGGTGGGAGACCCAGTACTTC
NA,TRBJ1-2,NA,TRBV7-9,CASSLVQEGDGYTF,TGTGCCAGCAGCTTAGTCCAGGAAGGGGATGGCTACACCTTC
NA,TRBJ2-7,NA,TRBV6-6,CASSYSRLAYEQYF,TGTGCCAGCAGTTACTCTCGACTAGCCTACGAGCAGTACTTC
NA,TRBJ2-7,NA,TRBV27,CASSLSGAGWEQYF,TGTGCCAGCAGTTTATCTGGGGCGGGGTGGGAGCAGTACTTC
NA,TRBJ2-7,NA,TRBV15,CATSSGGSLYEQYF,TGTGCCACCAGCAGCGGGGGATCCCTCTACGAGCAGTACTTC
TRBD1,TRBJ1-5,few,TRBV4-1,CASSLGQGNQPQHF,TGCGCCAGCAGCCTCGGACAGGGGAATCAGCCCCAGCATTTT
NA,TRBJ1-3,NA,TRBV6-5,CASAPGQSSGNTIYF,TGTGCCAGCGCTCCGGGACAAAGCTCTGGAAACACCATATATTTT
NA,TRBJ2-1,NA,TRBV7-9,CASTFDAESSYNEQFF,TGTGCCAGCACCTTTGATGCGGAGAGCTCCTACAATGAGCAGTTCTTC
TRBD2,TRBJ2-3,NA,TRBV5-1,CASTRGGRAGTDTQYF,TGCGCCAGCACCCGGGGCGGGAGGGCCGGGACAGATACGCAGTATTTT
NA,TRBJ2-5,NA,TRBV4-2,CASSQDWTLRETQYF,TGTGCCAGCAGCCAGGATTGGACCCTCCGGGAGACCCAGTACTTC
NA,TRBJ1-2,NA,TRBV13,CASSITGRTAFYGYTF,TGTGCCAGCAGCATAACGGGACGGACCGCATTCTATGGCTACACCTTC
TRBD2,TRBJ2-7,NA,TRBV30,CAWSVSSGAYEQYF,TGTGCCTGGAGTGTAAGTAGCGGGGCCTACGAGCAGTACTTC
NA,TRBJ2-3,NA,TRBV5-6,CASSPGDKLSDTQYF,TGTGCCAGCAGCCCCGGGGACAAGCTCTCAGATACGCAGTATTTT
TRBD2,TRBJ2-1,NA,TRBV28,CASRPLAGNEQFF,TGTGCCAGCAGGCCGCTAGCGGGGAATGAGCAGTTCTTC
TRBD2,TRBJ2-3,NA,TRBV30,CAWSWGGRDTQYF,TGTGCCTGGAGTTGGGGCGGGAGAGATACGCAGTATTTT
TRBD2,TRBJ2-1,NA,TRBV4-1,CASSQYLAGVEQFF,TGCGCCAGCAGCCAATACCTAGCGGGAGTAGAACAGTTCTTC
NA,TRBJ2-3,few,TRBV7-2,CASSSTGFADTQYF,TGTGCCAGCAGCTCAACAGGGTTTGCAGATACGCAGTATTTT
NA,TRBJ1-2,NA,TRBV11-2,CASTFVGGTSYGYTF,TGTGCCAGCACCTTCGTCGGCGGGACCAGCTATGGCTACACCTTC
TRBD1,TRBJ2-7,NA,TRBV5-1,CASSSGTGDYEQYF,TGCGCCAGCAGCTCCGGGACAGGGGACTACGAGCAGTACTTC
NA,TRBJ1-5,few,TRBV7-9,CASSVGYQPQHF,TGTGCCAGCAGCGTAGGGTATCAGCCCCAGCATTTT
NA,TRBJ1-2,NA,TRBV7-9,CASSLEDSLGYTF,TGTGCCAGCAGCTTAGAGGATTCACTTGGCTACACCTTC
NA,TRBJ2-1,once,TRBV2,CASSRGMRVNEQFF,TGTGCCAGCAGTCGGGGGATGAGAGTTAATGAGCAGTTCTTC